Only a few counts were recorded for the clone carrying this T cell receptor beta chain. Its antigen remains unknown. Researchers isolated CD4+ T cells once approximately ten days of culture had elapsed. Some clones are missing from TCRdb's copy, which holds only in-frame ones; the method was immunoSEQ multiplex PCR. The sample records 30,000 or so clones, 70% being singletons. The data were obtained in a study of vaccination effects on CD4 cells after COVID-19. The wider study: Wells of around 2 million PBMC each were grown with about 9.3 IU/ml IL-2 and about 10 ug/ml peptides.

Study outcomes and limitations: No early post-infection timepoints were available in the study, which also included few convalescent patients.

V was pared by 3 bases and J by 3 bases, with 2 bases between. Germline V gene sequence: CDR1 MNHEY, CDR2 SMNVEV (reference sequence). CDR3 length equals 12 residues. The specimen comprised CD4+ T cells from PBMCs cultured without peptide, sampled before COVID-19 vaccination. This TCR was recovered from a human donor who received a COVID-19 vaccine. The chain uses TRBV27 and TRBJ2-2, with D uncertain. CDR3 in amino acids: CASSFYTGELFF. Written as DNA, the CDR3 is TGTGCCAGCAGTTTTTACACCGGGGAGCTGTTTTTT.